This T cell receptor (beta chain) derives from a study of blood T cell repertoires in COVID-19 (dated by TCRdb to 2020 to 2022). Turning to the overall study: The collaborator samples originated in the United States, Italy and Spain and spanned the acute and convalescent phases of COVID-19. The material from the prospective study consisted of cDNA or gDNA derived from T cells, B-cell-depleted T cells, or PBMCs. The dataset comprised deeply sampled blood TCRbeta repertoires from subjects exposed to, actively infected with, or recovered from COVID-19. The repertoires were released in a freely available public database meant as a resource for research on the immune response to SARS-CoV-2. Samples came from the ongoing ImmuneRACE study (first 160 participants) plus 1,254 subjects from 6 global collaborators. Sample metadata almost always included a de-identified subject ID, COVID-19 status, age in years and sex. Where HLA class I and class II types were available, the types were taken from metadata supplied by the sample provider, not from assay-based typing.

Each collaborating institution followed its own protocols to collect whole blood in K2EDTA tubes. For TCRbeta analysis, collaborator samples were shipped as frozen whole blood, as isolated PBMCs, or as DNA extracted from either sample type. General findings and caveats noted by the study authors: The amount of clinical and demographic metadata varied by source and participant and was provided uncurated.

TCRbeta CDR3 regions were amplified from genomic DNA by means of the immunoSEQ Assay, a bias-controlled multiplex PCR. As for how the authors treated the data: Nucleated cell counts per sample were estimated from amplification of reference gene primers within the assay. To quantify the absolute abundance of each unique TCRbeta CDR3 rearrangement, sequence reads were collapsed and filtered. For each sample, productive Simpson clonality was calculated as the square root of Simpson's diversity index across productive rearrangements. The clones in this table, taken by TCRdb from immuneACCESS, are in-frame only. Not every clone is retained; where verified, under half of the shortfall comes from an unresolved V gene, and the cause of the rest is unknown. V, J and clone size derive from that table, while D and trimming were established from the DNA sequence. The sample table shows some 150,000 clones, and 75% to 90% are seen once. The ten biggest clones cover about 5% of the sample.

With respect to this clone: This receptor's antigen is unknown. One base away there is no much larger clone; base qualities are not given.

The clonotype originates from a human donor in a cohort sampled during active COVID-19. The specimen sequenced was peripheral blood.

The nucleotide sequence is TGTGCCAGCAGACCTTCGGAGGGTCCTCAGCCCCAGCATTTT. Its translation is CASRPSEGPQPQHF. Recombination linked TRBV6-5 to TRBJ1-5, with no confident D gene call. Counted from cysteine to phenylalanine, this CDR3 has 14 amino acids. Here the CDR3 DNA is all that survives: 42 bases in frame from base 1. Based on the germline V gene, the CDR1 and CDR2 sequences are MNHEY and SVGAGI. V is shortened by 6 bases, J by 6 bases, and the region joining them spans 15 bases.